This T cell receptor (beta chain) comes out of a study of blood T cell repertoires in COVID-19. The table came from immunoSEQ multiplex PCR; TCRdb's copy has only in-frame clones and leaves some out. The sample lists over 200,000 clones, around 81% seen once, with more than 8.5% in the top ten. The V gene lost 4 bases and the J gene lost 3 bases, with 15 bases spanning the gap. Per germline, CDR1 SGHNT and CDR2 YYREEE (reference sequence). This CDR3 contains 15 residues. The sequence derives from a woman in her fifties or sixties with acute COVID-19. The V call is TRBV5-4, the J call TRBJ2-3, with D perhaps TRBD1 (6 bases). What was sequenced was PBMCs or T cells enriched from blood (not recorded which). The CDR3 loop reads CASSRRQDATDTQYF. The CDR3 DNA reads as TGTGCCAGCAGCCGAAGACAGGACGCGACAGATACGCAGTATTTT.